A single T cell receptor (beta chain) is shown here with its context. The sample originates from a study of CD8 T cells in Susac syndrome. Roughly 0.45 to 1 ug RNA was reverse transcribed with random hexamers. An immunoSEQ multiplex PCR generated amplified TCR beta CDR3 products spanning 54 Vbeta and 13 Jbeta. In TCRdb, the immunoSEQ multiplex PCR reads were re-called with MiXCR into one record per CDR3 protein. Of 84,000 or so distinct CDR3 sequences in the sample, around 96% were seen once. The sample consisted of CD8+ T cells from PBMCs. The clonotype originates from a human donor with Susac syndrome.

The chain's CDR3 is CAIPGAASTDTQYF. Written as DNA, the CDR3 is TGTGCCATCCCGGGGGCTGCTAGCACAGATACGCAGTATTTT. V and J are TRBV2 and TRBJ2-3; D may be TRBD1 or TRBD2 (6 bases each). Between the trimmed V and J ends, which lost 10 bases and 0 bases, there was a span of 14 bases. Germline CDR1 and CDR2: SNHLY and FYNNEI. There are 14 residues in the CDR3.